Listed below are T cell receptor beta chains from one sample, sequenced in a study of T cell repertoires in ileal Crohn's disease. TCRdb keeps only in-frame clones here, not all; method: immunoSEQ multiplex PCR. This table holds about 17,000 clones, 50% to 75% found once. Sequencing input: ileal tissue. The receptors shown here come from an adult with Crohn's disease. CDR3s leave out the opening cysteine and the closing phenylalanine or tryptophan. The order of the fields is D gene, J gene, V gene, clone size, CDR3 protein. The D gene is left open where the match is weak. The size field is filled for only some rows; it gives once, few, many or a size class.

. | TRBJ2-7 | TRBV6-1 | few | ASTPRTAFLNEQY
. | TRBJ2-7 | TRBV7-2 | . | ASSLSPSYEQY
. | TRBJ2-2 | TRBV19 | . | ASSNGKNTGELF
. | TRBJ2-7 | TRBV4-1 | . | ASSPLGERERPEQY
. | TRBJ1-3 | TRBV6-5 | . | ASSYSDSLFGNTIY
. | TRBJ1-2 | TRBV2 | . | ASRPGSVYGYT
TRBD2 | TRBJ2-1 | TRBV5-1 | few | ASSYISGTDAYNEQF
TRBD1 | TRBJ2-1 | TRBV5-5 | . | ASTTHELPGGEQF
TRBD1 | TRBJ1-5 | TRBV27 | . | ASSPGQVRGQPQH
TRBD1 | TRBJ2-4 | TRBV2 | . | ASSADRGKNIQY
TRBD2 | TRBJ2-7 | TRBV7-9 | few | ASSQLAGGGYEQY
. | TRBJ2-7 | TRBV4-3 | once | ASSQDLWGRGAGEQY
. | TRBJ1-2 | TRBV7-9 | . | ASSLAGATGYGYT
. | TRBJ2-7 | TRBV27 | . | ASSSFGGSGGEQY
. | TRBJ2-1 | TRBV6-1 | . | ASKEGYNSEQF
. | TRBJ2-1 | TRBV30 | . | AWRAGGAFDEQF
. | TRBJ2-1 | TRBV25-1 | . | ASSGGLGEGGGEQF
TRBD2 | TRBJ2-1 | TRBV25-1 | . | ASNGRDNEQF
. | TRBJ1-1 | TRBV6-5 | few | ASSSLYGGTEAF
. | TRBJ1-2 | TRBV6-5 | . | ASSGAGSGYGYT
TRBD1 | TRBJ2-7 | TRBV30 | . | AWSSLYRGEQY
. | TRBJ1-5 | TRBV7-2 | . | ASSLARFDNQPQH
. | TRBJ2-6 | TRBV5-7 | . | ASGAGRVQSRANVLT
TRBD2 | TRBJ2-5 | TRBV7-7 | once | ASSGSRGETQY
. | TRBJ1-5 | TRBV2 | few | ASSDRTVWPQH
TRBD1 | TRBJ1-3 | TRBV15 | . | ATSRGTGYENTIY
. | TRBJ1-1 | TRBV9 | once | ASSAGDRGTEAF
TRBD2 | TRBJ2-5 | TRBV11-2 | . | ASSPGGRSAGGEETQY
. | TRBJ1-1 | TRBV6-5 | . | ASSRQTERTEAF
TRBD1 | TRBJ1-1 | TRBV6-5 | medium-sized | ASSYEGGGEAF
TRBD1 | TRBJ1-2 | TRBV5-1 | . | ASSSGQVNYGYT
TRBD1 | TRBJ2-3 | TRBV6-4 | . | ASSRQGATDTQY
. | TRBJ2-7 | TRBV18 | once | ASSLHEDSYEQY
. | TRBJ1-5 | TRBV28 | few | ASTSSNQPQH
. | TRBJ2-5 | TRBV19 | . | ASSIDYSAETQY
. | TRBJ2-1 | TRBV5-4 | . | ASSFEAASYNEQF
TRBD1 | TRBJ2-7 | TRBV11-2 | once | ASSSRDRGNYEQY
. | TRBJ2-5 | TRBV18 | . | ASSPGTGETQY
TRBD1 | TRBJ2-3 | TRBV2 | few | ASRQGGPQDTQY
. | TRBJ2-1 | TRBV18 | few | ASSRVRGDEQF
TRBD1 | TRBJ2-1 | TRBV6-4 | . | ASSPDRGSWNEQF
. | TRBJ2-7 | TRBV13 | few | ASSREDYEQY
. | TRBJ1-2 | TRBV5-4 | . | ASRLTGTNGYT
. | TRBJ2-2 | TRBV2 | . | ATNKRDIGELF
. | TRBJ1-1 | TRBV29-1 | . | SVVGGGTEAF
TRBD1 | TRBJ1-3 | TRBV11-2 | . | ASSPDRARNTIY
TRBD1 | TRBJ2-7 | TRBV19 | . | ASRSGQSSSYEQY
TRBD1 | TRBJ2-7 | TRBV7-2 | . | ASSFWGQIYEQY
TRBD2 | TRBJ2-3 | TRBV5-1 | . | ASSFRLAGVDTQY